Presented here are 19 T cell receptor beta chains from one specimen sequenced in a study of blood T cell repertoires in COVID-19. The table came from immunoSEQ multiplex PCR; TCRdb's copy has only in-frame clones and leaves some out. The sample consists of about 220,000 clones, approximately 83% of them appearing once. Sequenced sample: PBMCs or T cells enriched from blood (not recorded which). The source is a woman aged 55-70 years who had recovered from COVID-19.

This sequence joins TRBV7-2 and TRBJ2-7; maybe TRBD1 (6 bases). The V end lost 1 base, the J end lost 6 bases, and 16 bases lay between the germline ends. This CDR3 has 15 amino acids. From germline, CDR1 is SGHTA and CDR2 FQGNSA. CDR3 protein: CASSLVAGTTPEQYF. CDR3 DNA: TGTGCCAGCAGCTTAGTTGCCGGGACAACGCCCGAGCAGTACTTC.

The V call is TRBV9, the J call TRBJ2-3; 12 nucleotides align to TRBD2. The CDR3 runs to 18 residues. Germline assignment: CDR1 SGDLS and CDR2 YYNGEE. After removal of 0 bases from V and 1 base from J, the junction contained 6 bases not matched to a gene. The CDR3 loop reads CASSVATTSGSRTDTQYF. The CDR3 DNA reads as TGTGCCAGCAGCGTAGCTACGACTAGCGGGAGTCGCACAGATACGCAGTATTTT.

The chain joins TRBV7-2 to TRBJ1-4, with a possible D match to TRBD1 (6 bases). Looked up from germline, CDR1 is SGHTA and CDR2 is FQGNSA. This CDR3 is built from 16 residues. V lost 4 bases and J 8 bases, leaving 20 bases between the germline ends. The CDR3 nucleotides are TGTGCCAGCAGCTCCCTCCCAGTACAGGGCAAAGAAAAACTGTTTTTT. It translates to CASSSLPVQGKEKLFF.

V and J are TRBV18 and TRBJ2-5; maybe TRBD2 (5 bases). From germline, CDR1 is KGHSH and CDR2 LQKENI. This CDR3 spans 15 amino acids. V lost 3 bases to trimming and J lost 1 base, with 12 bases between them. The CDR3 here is CASSPSASGQETQYF. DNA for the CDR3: TGTGCCAGCTCACCCAGCGCGAGCGGCCAAGAGACCCAGTACTTC.

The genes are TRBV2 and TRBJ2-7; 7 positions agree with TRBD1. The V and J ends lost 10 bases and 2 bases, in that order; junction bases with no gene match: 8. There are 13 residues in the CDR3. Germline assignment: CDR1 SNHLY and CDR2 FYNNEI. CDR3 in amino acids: CATLRDSTYEQYF. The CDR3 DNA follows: TGTGCCACCCTCCGGGACAGCACCTACGAGCAGTACTTC.

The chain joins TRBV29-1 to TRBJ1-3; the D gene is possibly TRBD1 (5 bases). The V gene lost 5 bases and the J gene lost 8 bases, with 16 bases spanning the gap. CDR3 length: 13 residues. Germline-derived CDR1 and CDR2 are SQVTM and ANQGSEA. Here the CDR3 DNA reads TGCAGCGTTCAAACAGGAGACGGATACACCATATATTTT. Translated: CSVQTGDGYTIYF.

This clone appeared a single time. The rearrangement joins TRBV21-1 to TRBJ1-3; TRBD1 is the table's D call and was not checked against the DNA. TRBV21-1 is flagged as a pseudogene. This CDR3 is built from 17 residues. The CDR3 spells CASSKLFRGSSGNTIYF. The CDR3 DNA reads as TGTGCCAGCAGCAAATTGTTTAGGGGCTCCTCTGGAAACACCATATATTTT.

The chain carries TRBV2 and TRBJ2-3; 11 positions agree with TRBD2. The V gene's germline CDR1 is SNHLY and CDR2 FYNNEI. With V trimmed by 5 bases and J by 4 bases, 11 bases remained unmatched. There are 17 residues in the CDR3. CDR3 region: CASSRILAGVAPDTQYF. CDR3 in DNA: TGTGCCAGCAGTCGTATACTAGCGGGAGTAGCCCCAGATACGCAGTATTTT.

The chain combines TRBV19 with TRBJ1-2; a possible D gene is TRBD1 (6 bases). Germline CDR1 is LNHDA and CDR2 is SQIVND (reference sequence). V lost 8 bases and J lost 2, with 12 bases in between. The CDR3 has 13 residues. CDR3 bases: TGTGCCAGTTCTACAGGGCTCAACTATGGCTACACCTTC. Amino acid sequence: CASSTGLNYGYTF.

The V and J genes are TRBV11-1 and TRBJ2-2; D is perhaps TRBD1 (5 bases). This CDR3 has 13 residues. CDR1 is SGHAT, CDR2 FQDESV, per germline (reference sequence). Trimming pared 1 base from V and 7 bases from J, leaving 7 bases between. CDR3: CASSLVRVGELFF. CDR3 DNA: TGTGCCAGCAGCTTAGTCAGGGTCGGGGAGCTGTTTTTT.

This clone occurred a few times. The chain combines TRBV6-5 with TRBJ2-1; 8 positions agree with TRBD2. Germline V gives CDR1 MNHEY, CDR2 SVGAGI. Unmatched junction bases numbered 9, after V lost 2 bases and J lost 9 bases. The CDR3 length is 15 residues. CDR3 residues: CASSYRGGGRGEQFF. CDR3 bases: TGTGCCAGCAGTTACCGCGGCGGGGGGCGGGGTGAGCAGTTCTTC.

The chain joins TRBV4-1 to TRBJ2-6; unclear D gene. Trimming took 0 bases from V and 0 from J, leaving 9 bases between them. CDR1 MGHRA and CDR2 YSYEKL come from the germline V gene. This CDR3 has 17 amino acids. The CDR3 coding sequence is TGCGCCAGCAGCCAAGAGGCCTTCTCCTCTGGGGCCAACGTCCTGACTTTC. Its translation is CASSQEAFSSGANVLTF.

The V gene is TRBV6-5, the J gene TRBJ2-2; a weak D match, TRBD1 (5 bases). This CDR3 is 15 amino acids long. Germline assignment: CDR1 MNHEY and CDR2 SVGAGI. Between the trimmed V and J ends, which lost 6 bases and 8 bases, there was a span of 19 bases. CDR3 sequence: CASSRLTGELGELFF. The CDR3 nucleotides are TGTGCCAGCAGCCGACTTACAGGAGAACTTGGGGAGCTGTTTTTT.

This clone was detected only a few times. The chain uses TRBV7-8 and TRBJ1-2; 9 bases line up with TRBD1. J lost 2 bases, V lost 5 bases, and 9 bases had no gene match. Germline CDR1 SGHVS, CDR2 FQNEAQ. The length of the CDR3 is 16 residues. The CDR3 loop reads CASSLKTGTGNYGYTF. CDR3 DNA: TGTGCCAGCAGCCTAAAAACCGGGACAGGGAACTATGGCTACACCTTC.

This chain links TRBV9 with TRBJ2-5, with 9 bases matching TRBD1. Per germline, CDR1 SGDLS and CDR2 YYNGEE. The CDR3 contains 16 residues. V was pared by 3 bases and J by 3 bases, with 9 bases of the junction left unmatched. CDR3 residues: CASSAEAGQGKETQYF. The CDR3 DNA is TGTGCCAGCAGCGCAGAGGCGGGACAGGGTAAAGAGACCCAGTACTTC.

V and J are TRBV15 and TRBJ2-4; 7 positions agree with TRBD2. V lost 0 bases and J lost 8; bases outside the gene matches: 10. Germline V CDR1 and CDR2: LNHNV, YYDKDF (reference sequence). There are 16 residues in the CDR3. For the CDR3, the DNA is TGTGCCACCAGCAGAGATAAGCCAGCGGGGTGGGACATTCAGTACTTC. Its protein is CATSRDKPAGWDIQYF.

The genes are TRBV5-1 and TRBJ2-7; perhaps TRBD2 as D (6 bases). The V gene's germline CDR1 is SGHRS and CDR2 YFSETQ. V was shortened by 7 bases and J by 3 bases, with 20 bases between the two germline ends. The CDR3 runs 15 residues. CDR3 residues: CASFFASRGGYEQYF. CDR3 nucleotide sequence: TGCGCCAGCTTTTTCGCTAGTCGGGGAGGCTACGAGCAGTACTTC.

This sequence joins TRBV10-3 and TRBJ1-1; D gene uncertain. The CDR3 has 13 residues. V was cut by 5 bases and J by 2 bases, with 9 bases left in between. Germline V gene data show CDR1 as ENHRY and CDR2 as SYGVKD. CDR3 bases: TGTGCCATCAGTCCCCTCCGTAACACTGAAGCTTTCTTT. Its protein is CAISPLRNTEAFF.

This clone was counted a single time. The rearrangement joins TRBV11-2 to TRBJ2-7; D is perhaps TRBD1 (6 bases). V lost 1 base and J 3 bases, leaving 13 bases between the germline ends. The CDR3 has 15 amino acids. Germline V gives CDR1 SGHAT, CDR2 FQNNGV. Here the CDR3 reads CASSLGAGVVYEQYF. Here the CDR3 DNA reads TGTGCCAGCAGCTTAGGTGCAGGGGTCGTCTACGAGCAGTACTTC.